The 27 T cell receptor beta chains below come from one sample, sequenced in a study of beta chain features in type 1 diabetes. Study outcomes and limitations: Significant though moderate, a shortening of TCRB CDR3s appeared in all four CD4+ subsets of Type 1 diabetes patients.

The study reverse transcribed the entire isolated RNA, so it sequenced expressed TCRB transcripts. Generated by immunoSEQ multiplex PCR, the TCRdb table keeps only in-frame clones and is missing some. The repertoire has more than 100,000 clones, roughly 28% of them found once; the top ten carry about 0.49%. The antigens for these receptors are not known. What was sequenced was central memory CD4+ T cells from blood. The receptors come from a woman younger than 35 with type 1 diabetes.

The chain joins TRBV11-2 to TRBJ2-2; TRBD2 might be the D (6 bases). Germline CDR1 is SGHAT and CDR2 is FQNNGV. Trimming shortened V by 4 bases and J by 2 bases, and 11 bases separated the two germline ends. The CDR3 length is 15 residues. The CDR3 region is CASSSLGTNTGELFF. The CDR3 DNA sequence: TGTGCCAGCAGCTCCCTGGGGACTAACACCGGGGAGCTGTTTTTT.

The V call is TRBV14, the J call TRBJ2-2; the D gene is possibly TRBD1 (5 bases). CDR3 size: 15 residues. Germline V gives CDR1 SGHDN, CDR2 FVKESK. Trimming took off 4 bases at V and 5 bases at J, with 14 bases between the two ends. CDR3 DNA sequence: TGTGCCAGCAGCCCCTTGGACACCGGGACCGGGGAGCTGTTTTTT. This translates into CASSPLDTGTGELFF.

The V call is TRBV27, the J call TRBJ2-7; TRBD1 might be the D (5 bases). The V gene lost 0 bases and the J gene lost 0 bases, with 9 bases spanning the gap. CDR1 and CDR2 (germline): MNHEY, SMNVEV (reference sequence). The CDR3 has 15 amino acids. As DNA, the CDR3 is TGTGCCAGCAGTTTATCAATAGGGGACTCCTACGAGCAGTACTTC. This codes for CASSLSIGDSYEQYF.

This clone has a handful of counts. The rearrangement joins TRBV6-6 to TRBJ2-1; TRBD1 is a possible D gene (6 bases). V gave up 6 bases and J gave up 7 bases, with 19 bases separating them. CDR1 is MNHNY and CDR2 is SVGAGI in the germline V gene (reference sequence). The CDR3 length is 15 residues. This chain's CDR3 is CASSWAQGSKNEQFF. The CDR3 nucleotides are TGTGCCAGCAGCTGGGCGCAGGGGTCGAAGAATGAGCAGTTCTTC.

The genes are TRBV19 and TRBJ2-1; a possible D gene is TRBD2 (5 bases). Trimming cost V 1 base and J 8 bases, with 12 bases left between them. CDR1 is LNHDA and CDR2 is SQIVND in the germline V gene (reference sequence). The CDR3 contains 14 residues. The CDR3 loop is CASSIGRERDEQFF. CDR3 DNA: TGTGCCAGTAGTATAGGAAGGGAGAGGGATGAGCAGTTCTTC.

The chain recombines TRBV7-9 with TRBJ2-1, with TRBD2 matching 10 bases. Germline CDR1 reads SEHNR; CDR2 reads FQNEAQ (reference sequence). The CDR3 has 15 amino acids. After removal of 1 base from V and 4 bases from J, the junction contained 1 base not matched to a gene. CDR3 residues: CASSLGSGGYNEQFF. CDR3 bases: TGTGCCAGCAGCTTAGGTAGCGGGGGGTACAATGAGCAGTTCTTC.

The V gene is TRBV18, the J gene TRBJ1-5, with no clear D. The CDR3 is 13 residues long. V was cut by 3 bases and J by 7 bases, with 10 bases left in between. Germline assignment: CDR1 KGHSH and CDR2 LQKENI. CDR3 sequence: CASSPLDTQPQHF. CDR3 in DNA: TGTGCCAGCTCACCCCTTGACACCCAGCCCCAGCATTTT.

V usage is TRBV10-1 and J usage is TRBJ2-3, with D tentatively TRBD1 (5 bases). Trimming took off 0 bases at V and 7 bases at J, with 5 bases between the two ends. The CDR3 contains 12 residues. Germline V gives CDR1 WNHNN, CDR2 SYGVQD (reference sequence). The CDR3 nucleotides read TGCGCCAGCAGTGAGTCGGACAATACGCAGTATTTT. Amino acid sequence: CASSESDNTQYF.

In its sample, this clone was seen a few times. The CDR3 loop reads CASSSGGPYNEQFF. The CDR3 DNA is TGTGCCAGCAGTTCCGGGGGGCCCTACAATGAGCAGTTCTTC. V and J are TRBV28 and TRBJ2-1, with D perhaps matching TRBD2 (7 bases). V was pared by 4 bases and J by 2 bases, with 9 bases between. The length of the CDR3 is 14 residues. From germline, CDR1 is MDHEN and CDR2 SYDVKM.

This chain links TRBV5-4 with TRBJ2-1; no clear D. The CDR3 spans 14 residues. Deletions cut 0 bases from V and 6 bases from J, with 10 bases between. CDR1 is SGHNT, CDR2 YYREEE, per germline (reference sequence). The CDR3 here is CASSLVGAGNEQFF. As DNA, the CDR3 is TGTGCCAGCAGCTTGGTTGGAGCTGGCAATGAGCAGTTCTTC.

The CDR3 here is CASSVRERSYEQYF. DNA of the CDR3: TGTGCCAGCAGTGTTAGGGAGAGGTCATACGAGCAGTACTTC. This chain links TRBV2 with TRBJ2-7; tentatively, D is TRBD2 (5 bases). The CDR3 contains 14 residues. CDR1 is SNHLY and CDR2 is FYNNEI in the germline V gene. Deletions cut 4 bases from V and 4 bases from J, with 14 bases between.

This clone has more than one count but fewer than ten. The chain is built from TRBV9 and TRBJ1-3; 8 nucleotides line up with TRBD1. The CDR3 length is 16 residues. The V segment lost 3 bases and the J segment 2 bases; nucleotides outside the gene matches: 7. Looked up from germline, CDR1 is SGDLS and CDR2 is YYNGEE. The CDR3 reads CASSAWTGPTGNTIYF. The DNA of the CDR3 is TGTGCCAGCAGCGCCTGGACAGGGCCTACTGGAAACACCATATATTTT.

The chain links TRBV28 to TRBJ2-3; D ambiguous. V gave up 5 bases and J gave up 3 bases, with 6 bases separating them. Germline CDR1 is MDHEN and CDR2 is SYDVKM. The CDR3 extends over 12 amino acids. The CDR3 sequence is CASSPGTDTQYF. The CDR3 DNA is TGTGCCAGCAGTCCCGGGACAGATACGCAGTATTTT.

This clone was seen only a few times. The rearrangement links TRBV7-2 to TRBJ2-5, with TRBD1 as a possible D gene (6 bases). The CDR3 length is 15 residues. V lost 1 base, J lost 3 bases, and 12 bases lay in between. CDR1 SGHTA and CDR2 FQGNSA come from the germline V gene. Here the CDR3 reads CASSLVWGPEETQYF. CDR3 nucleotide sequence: TGTGCCAGCAGCTTAGTATGGGGGCCCGAAGAGACCCAGTACTTC.

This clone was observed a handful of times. The CDR3 bases are TGTGCCAGCAGTCCAGGGGGACAGGGATACAATGAGCAGTTCTTC. This encodes CASSPGGQGYNEQFF. The chain couples TRBV28 to TRBJ2-1; 9 bases match TRBD1. CDR1 and CDR2 from the germline V gene are MDHEN and SYDVKM. The J segment lost 4 bases and the V segment lost 5 bases, leaving 6 bases of the junction unmatched. CDR3 size: 15 residues.

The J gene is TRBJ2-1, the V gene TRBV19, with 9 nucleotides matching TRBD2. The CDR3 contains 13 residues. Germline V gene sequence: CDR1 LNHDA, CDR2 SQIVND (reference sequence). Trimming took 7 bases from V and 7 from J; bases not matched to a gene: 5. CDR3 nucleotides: TGTGCCAGTAATAGCGGGAGAGGGAATGAGCAGTTCTTC. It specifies CASNSGRGNEQFF.

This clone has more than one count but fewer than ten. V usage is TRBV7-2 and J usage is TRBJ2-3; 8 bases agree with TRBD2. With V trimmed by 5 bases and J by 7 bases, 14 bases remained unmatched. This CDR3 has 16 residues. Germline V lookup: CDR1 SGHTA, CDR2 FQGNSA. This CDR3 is CASSPTGTRTPHTQYF. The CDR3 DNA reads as TGTGCCAGCAGCCCTACTGGGACTAGGACCCCCCATACGCAGTATTTT.

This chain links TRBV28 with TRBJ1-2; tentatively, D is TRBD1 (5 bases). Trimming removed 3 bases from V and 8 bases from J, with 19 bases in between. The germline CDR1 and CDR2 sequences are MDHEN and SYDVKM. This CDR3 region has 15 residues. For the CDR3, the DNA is TGTGCCAGCAGTTTCCCAAACGGGGGGTCCAACGGCTACACCTTC. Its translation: CASSFPNGGSNGYTF.

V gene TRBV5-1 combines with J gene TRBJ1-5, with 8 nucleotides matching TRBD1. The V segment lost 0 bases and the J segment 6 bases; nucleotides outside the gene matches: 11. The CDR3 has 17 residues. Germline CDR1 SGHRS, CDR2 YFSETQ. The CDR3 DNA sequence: TGCGCCAGCAGCTTGGGACCTACAGGGGGGTTTACTCAGCCCCAGCATTTT. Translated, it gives CASSLGPTGGFTQPQHF.

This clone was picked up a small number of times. The CDR3 loop is CSVEMTSGSSYEQYF. DNA for the CDR3: TGCAGCGTTGAAATGACTAGCGGGAGCTCCTACGAGCAGTACTTC. The genes are TRBV29-1 and TRBJ2-7; 12 nucleotides line up with TRBD2. The length of the CDR3 is 15 residues. The V gene end was trimmed by 2 bases and the J gene end by 0 bases; junction bases not matched to a gene: 2. Germline V CDR1 and CDR2: SQVTM, ANQGSEA.

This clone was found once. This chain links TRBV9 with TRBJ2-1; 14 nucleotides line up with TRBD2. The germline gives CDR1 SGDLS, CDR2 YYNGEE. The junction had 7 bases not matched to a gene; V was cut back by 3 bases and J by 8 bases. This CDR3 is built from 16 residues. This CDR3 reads CASSAGGTSGSYEQFF. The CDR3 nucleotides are TGTGCCAGCAGCGCAGGCGGGACTAGCGGGAGTTATGAGCAGTTCTTC. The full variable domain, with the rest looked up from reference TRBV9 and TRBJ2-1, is DSGVTQTPKHLITATGQRVTLRCSPRSGDLSVYWYQQSLDQGLQFLIQYYNGEERAKGNILERFSAQQFPDLHSELNLSSLELGDSALYFCASSAGGTSGSYEQFFGPGTRLTVL.

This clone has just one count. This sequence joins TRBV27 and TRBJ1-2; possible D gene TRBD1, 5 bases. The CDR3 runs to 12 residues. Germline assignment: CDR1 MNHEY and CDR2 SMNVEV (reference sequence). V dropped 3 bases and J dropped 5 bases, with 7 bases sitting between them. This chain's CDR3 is CASSFAGYGYTF. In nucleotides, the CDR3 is TGTGCCAGCAGTTTTGCAGGGTATGGCTACACCTTC.

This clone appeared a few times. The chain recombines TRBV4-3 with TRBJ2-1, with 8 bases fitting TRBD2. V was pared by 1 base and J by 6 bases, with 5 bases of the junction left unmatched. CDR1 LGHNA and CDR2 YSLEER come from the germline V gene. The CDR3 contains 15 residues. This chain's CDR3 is CASSQGLARTNEQFF. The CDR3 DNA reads TGCGCCAGCAGCCAAGGACTAGCGCGCACCAATGAGCAGTTCTTC.

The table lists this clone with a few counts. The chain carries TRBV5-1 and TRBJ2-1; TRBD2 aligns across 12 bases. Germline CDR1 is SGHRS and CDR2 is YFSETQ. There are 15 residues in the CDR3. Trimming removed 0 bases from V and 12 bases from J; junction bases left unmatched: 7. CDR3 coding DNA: TGCGCCAGCAGCTTGGGGACTAGCGGGGAGAGGGGGCAGTTCTTC. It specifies CASSLGTSGERGQFF.

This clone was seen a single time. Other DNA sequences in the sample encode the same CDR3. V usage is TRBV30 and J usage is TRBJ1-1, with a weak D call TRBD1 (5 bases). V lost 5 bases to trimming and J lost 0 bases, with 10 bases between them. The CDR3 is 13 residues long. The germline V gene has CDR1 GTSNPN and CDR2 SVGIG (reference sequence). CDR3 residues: CAWRRGMNTEAFF. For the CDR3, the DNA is TGTGCCTGGCGAAGGGGAATGAACACTGAAGCTTTCTTT.

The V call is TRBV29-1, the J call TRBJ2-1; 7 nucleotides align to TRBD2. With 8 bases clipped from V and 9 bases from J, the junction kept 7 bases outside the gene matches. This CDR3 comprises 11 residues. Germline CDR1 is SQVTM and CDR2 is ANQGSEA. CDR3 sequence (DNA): TGCAGCCTCCGACTAGCCGCTGAGCAGTTCTTC. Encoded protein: CSLRLAAEQFF.

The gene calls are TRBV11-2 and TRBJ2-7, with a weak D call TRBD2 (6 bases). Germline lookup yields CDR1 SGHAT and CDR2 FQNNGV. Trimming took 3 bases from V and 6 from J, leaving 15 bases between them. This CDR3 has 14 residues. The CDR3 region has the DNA TGTGCCAGCAGCTTGTTGGAACGTAGCGGCGAGCAGTACTTC. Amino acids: CASSLLERSGEQYF.